This paragraph covers one T cell receptor (beta chain) sequence. This record belongs to a study of cytomegalovirus exposure and HLA in healthy donors. Method: immunoSEQ multiplex PCR; TCRdb's copy keeps in-frame clones and lacks some. This sample carries 60,000 to 90,000 clones, roughly 92% of them seen once, and the ten largest clones take roughly 0.6%. This receptor was identified in a woman aged 18 to 35 in good health and CMV-seronegative. Material: PBMCs.

The CDR3 spells CASKSLGQGTDTQYF. CDR3 nucleotide sequence: TGTGCCAGCAAGTCTCTGGGACAGGGAACAGATACGCAGTATTTT. The V and J genes are TRBV6-5 and TRBJ2-3, with TRBD1 identical over 9 bases. Germline CDR1 reads MNHEY; CDR2 reads SVGAGI. After removal of 7 bases from V and 3 bases from J, the junction contained 8 bases not matched to a gene. The CDR3 has 15 residues.